Sequencing of this T cell receptor beta chain was carried out in a study of blood T cell repertoires in COVID-19. Study background: T cells, B-cell-depleted T cells, or PBMCs supplied cDNA or gDNA.

The CDR3 is 15 residues long. V was pared by 0 bases and J by 3 bases, with 11 bases between. Per the germline V gene, CDR1 is MNHEY and CDR2 is SMNVEV (reference sequence). Measured with immunoSEQ multiplex PCR; TCRdb has only the in-frame clones, and not every one. The sample comprises over 200,000 clones, around 86% of which are singletons, and 4% to 5.5% rests with the top ten. J is TRBJ1-2 and V is TRBV27; no clear D. The TCR originated in a human donor in a cohort sampled during active COVID-19. Specimen: peripheral blood. The CDR3 loop reads CASSLSFRSHYGYTF. CDR3 sequence (DNA): TGTGCCAGCAGTTTATCCTTCAGGTCTCACTATGGCTACACCTTC.